The source of this TCR beta chain is a study of blood T cell repertoires in COVID-19. Overall study: The United States, Italy and Spain provided the acute and convalescent COVID-19 samples.

The CDR3 loop spans 13 amino acids. V shed 4 bases, J shed 5 bases, and the junction held 4 bases outside the gene matches. Germline assignment: CDR1 SNHLY and CDR2 FYNNEI. Some clones are missing from TCRdb's copy, which holds only in-frame ones; the method was immunoSEQ multiplex PCR. The sample holds around 190,000 clones, 86% seen once. This clonotype originated in a man in his forties with acute COVID-19. The sequenced sample was PBMCs or T cells enriched from blood (not recorded which). The chain links TRBV2 to TRBJ1-2; 7 bases are a match to TRBD1. The CDR3 protein is CASSGQGEYGYTF. The CDR3 nucleotides read TGTGCCAGCAGTGGACAGGGAGAGTATGGCTACACCTTC.